The 27 T cell receptor beta chains below were found in one sample sequenced in a study of control samples from healthy donors and cancer patients. Assay used: immunoSEQ multiplex PCR; TCRdb lists only in-frame clones, some missing. The sample consists of 350,000 to 450,000 clones, around 90% of them appearing once. The specimen sequenced was PBMCs. The receptors originated from a man in his forties or fifties with head and neck cancer.

The chain has TRBV7-8 and TRBJ2-7; TRBD2 aligns across 10 bases. The junction had 15 bases not matched to a gene; V was cut back by 5 bases and J by 2 bases. CDR3 size: 18 residues. Germline-derived CDR1 and CDR2 are SGHVS and FQNEAQ. The CDR3, as DNA: TGTGCCAGCAGCCACCCCGGTGGCAGCGGGGGGGCCCCCTACGAGCAGTACTTC. Its translation is CASSHPGGSGGAPYEQYF.

V gene TRBV24-1 combines with J gene TRBJ2-2, with 10 bases aligning to TRBD2. The V segment lost 4 bases and the J segment 0 bases; nucleotides outside the gene matches: 4. The CDR3 has 17 amino acids. Per germline, CDR1 KGHDR and CDR2 SFDVKD. This chain's CDR3 is CATSDFTSGANTGELFF. In DNA, the CDR3 is TGTGCCACCAGTGACTTTACTAGCGGGGCGAACACCGGGGAGCTGTTTTTT.

The chain combines TRBV5-4 with TRBJ1-1; maybe TRBD1 (5 bases). The germline V gene encodes CDR1 SGHNT and CDR2 YYREEE (reference sequence). V was shortened by 2 bases and J by 1 base, with 9 bases between the two germline ends. The CDR3 covers 14 residues. The CDR3 coding sequence is TGTGCCAGCAGCTTCTGGGACTGGAACACTGAAGCTTTCTTT. Translation gives CASSFWDWNTEAFF.

The CDR3 nucleotides read TGTGCCAGCAGCCAAGCTTGGGGGGACGAGCAGTACTTC. Its protein product is CASSQAWGDEQYF. The J gene is TRBJ2-7, the V gene TRBV4-2; maybe TRBD2 (6 bases). V dropped 1 base and J dropped 5 bases, with 9 bases sitting between them. CDR1 and CDR2 (germline): LGHNA, YNFKEQ. The CDR3 spans 13 residues.

V is TRBV6-2 or TRBV6-3 and J is TRBJ2-2, with 7 bases identical to TRBD1. The CDR3 consists of 14 residues. Trimming removed 6 bases from V and 5 bases from J; junction bases left unmatched: 6. Germline-derived CDR1 and CDR2 are MNHEY and SVGEGT. CDR3 nucleotides: TGTGCCAGCAGCGACAGGGTAGGGACCGGGGAGCTGTTTTTT. Its protein product is CASSDRVGTGELFF.

This chain links TRBV6-5 with TRBJ1-1; 7 positions match TRBD1. This CDR3 is built from 16 residues. With V trimmed by 1 base and J by 5 bases, 10 bases remained unmatched. Germline V lookup: CDR1 MNHEY, CDR2 SVGAGI. CDR3 bases: TGTGCCAGCAGTTACTGGGGAAACAGGGGTGGAACTGAAGCTTTCTTT. Its protein is CASSYWGNRGGTEAFF.

This clone was detected a few times. The rearrangement joins TRBV5-4 to TRBJ2-7, with TRBD2 matching over 10 bases. Germline V gene data show CDR1 as SGHNT and CDR2 as YYREEE (reference sequence). Trimming cost V 4 bases and J 0 bases; bases outside gene matches: 13. This CDR3 region has 18 residues. As DNA, the CDR3 is TGTGCCAGCAGCCCGAAAGCTAGCGGGAGTTTGAGCTCCTACGAGCAGTACTTC. Its translation is CASSPKASGSLSSYEQYF.

CDR3 loop: CASSVAGTGANEQYF. The CDR3 nucleotides read TGTGCCAGCAGCGTAGCAGGGACAGGGGCGAACGAGCAGTACTTC. The V call is TRBV9, the J call TRBJ2-7, with TRBD1 identical over 10 bases. V lost 0 bases to trimming and J lost 5 bases; unmatched junction nucleotides: 5. The CDR3 runs 15 residues. The germline V gene has CDR1 SGDLS and CDR2 YYNGEE.

This chain uses TRBV3-1 (or the pseudogene TRBV3-2) with TRBJ2-7; 9 bases map to TRBD2. The CDR3 covers 15 residues. Germline assignment: CDR1 LGHDT and CDR2 YNNKEL (reference sequence). V shed 4 bases, J shed 6 bases, and the junction held 10 bases outside the gene matches. CDR3 bases: TGTGCCAGCAGCCTCTTTAGCGGGAGCGCCTCCGAGCAGTACTTC. Translated, it gives CASSLFSGSASEQYF.

About this clone itself: In the same sample, other DNA sequences code for this CDR3. This chain connects TRBV9 to TRBJ1-3; D gene unclear. V was pared by 0 bases and J by 1 base, with 8 bases between. The V gene's germline CDR1 is SGDLS and CDR2 YYNGEE. The CDR3 has 15 amino acids. The CDR3 region is CASSVGLGSGNTIYF. CDR3 DNA sequence: TGTGCCAGCAGCGTAGGTCTTGGATCTGGAAACACCATATATTTT.

The genes are TRBV28 and TRBJ2-2, with 8 bases aligning to TRBD1. Germline CDR1 is MDHEN and CDR2 is SYDVKM. The CDR3 is made up of 14 amino acids. V dropped 6 bases and J dropped 5; count of bases not matched to a gene: 5. The CDR3 reads CASRTGVRTGELFF. The CDR3 region has the DNA TGTGCCAGCAGGACAGGGGTACGAACCGGGGAGCTGTTTTTT.

The chain uses TRBV7-2 and TRBJ2-5; 7 bases match TRBD2. Germline V gene lookup returns CDR1 SGHTA and CDR2 FQGNSA. The CDR3 totals 15 residues. V shed 4 bases, J shed 5 bases, and the junction held 10 bases outside the gene matches. CDR3 in amino acids: CASSSPGGWEETQYF. As DNA, the CDR3 is TGTGCCAGCAGCTCACCCGGGGGGTGGGAGGAGACCCAGTACTTC.

The V gene is TRBV5-6, the J gene TRBJ2-3; 14 nucleotides agree with TRBD2. Germline V gene sequence: CDR1 SGHDT, CDR2 YYEEEE. The CDR3 totals 17 residues. V lost 0 bases, J lost 6 bases, and 6 bases stayed unmatched. CDR3 DNA sequence: TGTGCCAGCAGCTTGGGACTAGCGGGAGGGCCATGGGATACGCAGTATTTT. The encoded protein is CASSLGLAGGPWDTQYF.

The J gene is TRBJ2-3, the V gene TRBV14; TRBD2 is a possible D gene (6 bases). The CDR3 spans 17 residues. Per germline, CDR1 SGHDN and CDR2 FVKESK. V was trimmed by 3 bases and J by 1 base, leaving 17 bases between them. The CDR3 sequence is CASSQRQRGGGTDTQYF. The CDR3 region has the DNA TGTGCCAGCAGCCAGAGACAACGGGGCGGGGGCACAGATACGCAGTATTTT.

The rearrangement links TRBV2 to TRBJ2-1; TRBD2 matches at 13 bases. Germline loops: CDR1 SNHLY, CDR2 FYNNEI. This CDR3 has 16 amino acids. V lost 5 bases, J lost 9 bases, and 10 bases stayed unmatched. CDR3 loop: CASSPGTSGEHIEQFF. The DNA for the CDR3 is TGTGCCAGCAGTCCTGGGACTAGCGGGGAACACATTGAGCAGTTCTTC.

This rearrangement joins TRBV6-6 to TRBJ2-5, with TRBD1 identical over 8 bases. CDR1 and CDR2 from the germline V gene are MNHNY and SVGAGI (reference sequence). The CDR3 is 14 residues long. V lost 2 bases to trimming and J lost 2 bases; unmatched junction nucleotides: 1. The CDR3 spells CASSYRQGQETQYF. The CDR3 DNA follows: TGTGCCAGCAGTTACCGACAGGGGCAAGAGACCCAGTACTTC.

This chain joins TRBV5-6 and TRBJ1-2; TRBD1 matches 7 bases. This CDR3 region has 15 residues. Losses at the gene ends were 4 bases for V and 1 base for J; bases not matched to a gene: 7. CDR1 SGHDT and CDR2 YYEEEE come from the germline V gene. Here the CDR3 reads CASSQTGAGNYGYTF. The CDR3 DNA reads as TGTGCCAGCAGCCAAACAGGGGCGGGTAACTATGGCTACACCTTC. The entire variable domain, with the rest obtained from reference TRBV5-6 and TRBJ1-2, is as follows: DAGVTQSPTHLIKTRGQQVTLRCSPKSGHDTVSWYQQALGQGPQFIFQYYEEEERQRGNFPDRFSGHQFPNYSSELNVNALLLGDSALYLCASSQTGAGNYGYTFGSGTRLTVV.

The rearrangement joins TRBV5-1 to TRBJ1-3; perhaps TRBD1 as D (5 bases). The V end lost 3 bases, the J end lost 8 bases, and 21 bases lay between the germline ends. The CDR3 length is 16 residues. Germline V gives CDR1 SGHRS, CDR2 YFSETQ. Written as DNA, the CDR3 is TGCGCCAGCAGCTACGCCCCCGGGACTGGGGACGACACCATATATTTT. It specifies CASSYAPGTGDDTIYF. Combining the CDR3 with reference TRBV5-1 and TRBJ1-3 gives the whole variable domain KAGVTQTPRYLIKTRGQQVTLSCSPISGHRSVSWYQQTPGQGLQFLFEYFSETQRNKGNFPGRFSGRQFSNSRSEMNVSTLELGDSALYLCASSYAPGTGDDTIYFGEGSWLTVV.

This sequence joins TRBV4-2 and TRBJ1-2, with 8 bases that match TRBD1. V gave up 0 bases and J gave up 8 bases; unmatched junction bases: 2. CDR3 length equals 13 residues. Germline CDR1 reads LGHNA; CDR2 reads YNFKEQ. The CDR3 DNA sequence: TGTGCCAGCAGCCAAGAACAGGGGGAGGGCTACACCTTC. It translates to CASSQEQGEGYTF.

V is TRBV6-1 and J is TRBJ1-5; D is possibly TRBD1 (6 bases). Between the trimmed V and J ends, which lost 3 bases and 0 bases, there was a span of 18 bases. Germline V gene sequence: CDR1 MNHNS, CDR2 SASEGT. The CDR3 contains 18 residues. In DNA form, the CDR3 reads TGTGCCAGCAGTGACGACACGACCAGGGGTGATAGCAATCAGCCCCAGCATTTT. Its protein product is CASSDDTTRGDSNQPQHF.

A single count supports this clone. V gene TRBV5-6 combines with J gene TRBJ2-5, with a tentative D call TRBD1 (5 bases). Trimming took 4 bases from V and 7 from J, leaving 23 bases between them. The CDR3 is made up of 16 amino acids. In germline, CDR1 is SGHDT, CDR2 YYEEEE. The CDR3 DNA follows: TGTGCCAGCAGCGTGCCCTCCTTTCAGAGGCAGGGGACCCAGTACTTC. As protein: CASSVPSFQRQGTQYF.

The chain is built from TRBV24-1 and TRBJ2-2, with 16 bases that match TRBD2. Germline V gene lookup returns CDR1 KGHDR and CDR2 SFDVKD. The CDR3 has 20 amino acids. The V and J ends lost 5 bases and 6 bases, in that order; junction bases with no gene match: 14. The DNA for the CDR3 is TGTGCCACCAGTGCCGACCCGGGACTAGCGGGGGGGGCAGGGGCCGGGGAGCTGTTTTTT. It is translated as CATSADPGLAGGAGAGELFF.

The chain carries TRBV19 and TRBJ1-3; perhaps TRBD1 as D (5 bases). Per the germline V gene, CDR1 is LNHDA and CDR2 is SQIVND (reference sequence). Trimming took off 4 bases at V and 6 bases at J, with 16 bases between the two ends. The CDR3 has 15 amino acids. The CDR3, as DNA: TGTGCCAGTAGTAGTCGAAGTACAGGAGAAAACACCATATATTTT. It specifies CASSSRSTGENTIYF.

The chain joins TRBV19 to TRBJ2-1; 10 positions match TRBD2. This CDR3 is 17 amino acids long. CDR1 and CDR2 from the germline V gene are LNHDA and SQIVND (reference sequence). Losses at the gene ends were 1 base for V and 0 bases for J; bases not matched to a gene: 3. CDR3 sequence (DNA): TGTGCCAGTAGTATAGCAGCTAGCGGGGGCTCCTACAATGAGCAGTTCTTC. Protein product: CASSIAASGGSYNEQFF.

V and J are TRBV6-6 and TRBJ2-1; TRBD2 is a possible D gene (7 bases). Germline lookup yields CDR1 MNHNY and CDR2 SVGAGI (reference sequence). The CDR3 length is 17 residues. The germline V and J ends were trimmed by 5 bases and 2 bases, with 19 bases remaining between them. In DNA, the CDR3 is TGTGCCAGCAGTCAGGTTGGGGGAGGGGGGGCCTACAATGAGCAGTTCTTC. Translating gives CASSQVGGGGAYNEQFF.

This chain links TRBV6-5 with TRBJ1-5, with D unclear. CDR1 MNHEY and CDR2 SVGAGI come from the germline V gene. Trimming stripped 0 bases from V and 0 bases from J, with 9 bases between. This CDR3 comprises 16 residues. CDR3 amino acids: CASSYSMPSSNQPQHF. The CDR3 coding sequence is TGTGCCAGCAGTTACTCGATGCCGAGTAGCAATCAGCCCCAGCATTTT.

The chain is built from TRBV2 and TRBJ2-4, with 11 bases lining up with TRBD2. The CDR3 extends over 14 amino acids. Per the germline V gene, CDR1 is SNHLY and CDR2 is FYNNEI. Trimming cost V 8 bases and J 5 bases; bases outside gene matches: 5. CDR3 amino acids: CASGRGLAENIQYF. DNA of the CDR3: TGTGCCAGCGGACGGGGACTAGCGGAAAACATTCAGTACTTC. The full variable domain, with the rest looked up from reference TRBV2 and TRBJ2-4, is EPEVTQTPSHQVTQMGQEVILRCVPISNHLYFYWYRQILGQKVEFLVSFYNNEISEKSEIFDDQFSVERPDGSNFTLKIRSTKLEDSAMYFCASGRGLAENIQYFGAGTRLSVL.